The sequence of this T cell receptor beta chain was determined in a study of prognosis after radiotherapy for stage I lung cancer. This CDR3 has 15 amino acids. CDR1 MDHEN and CDR2 SYDVKM come from the germline V gene. V was shortened by 5 bases and J by 6 bases, with 17 bases between the two germline ends. The genomic DNA TCR beta CDR3 region underwent two rounds of multiplex PCR. Primers (each specific to one TRBV or TRBJ gene) were used in first-round PCR. TCRdb called the multiplex PCR reads again in MiXCR, with one record for every CDR3 protein. The sample yields 50,000 to 75,000 distinct CDR3 sequences, about 30% seen once. At least ten counts were recorded for this clonotype.

The TCR comes from a donor older than 45 with non-small cell lung cancer. Sequenced here: PBMCs, sampled before or after stereotactic body radiation therapy (not recorded which). The J gene is TRBJ2-1, the V gene TRBV28; tentative D call: TRBD2 (6 bases). The CDR3 DNA reads TGTGCCAGCAGTGCGACTAGAAGCGTCCGCAATGAGCAGTTCTTC. It encodes CASSATRSVRNEQFF. Looking up the rest from reference TRBV28 and TRBJ2-1 gives the full variable domain: DVKVTQSSRYLVKRTGEKVFLECVQDMDHENMFWYRQDPGLGLRLIYFSYDVKMKEKGDIPEGYSVSREKKERFSLILESASTNQTSMYLCASSATRSVRNEQFFGPGTRLTVL.